This TCR beta chain was sequenced for a study of cytomegalovirus exposure and HLA in healthy donors. The primer mix had 60 Vbeta and 13 Jbeta primers. Sequencing used immunoSEQ multiplex PCR; TCRdb keeps in-frame clones, though not all of them. The table records about 170,000 clones, approximately 84% of them present only once. This clone occurred a few times. Sequences were obtained from PBMCs. The receptor was isolated from a woman aged 45 to 65 in good health and CMV-seropositive.

DNA for the CDR3: TGTGCCATCACCGAGGGGACTACTTACGAGCAGTACTTC. Translating gives CAITEGTTYEQYF. The chain couples TRBV10-3 to TRBJ2-7; TRBD2 matches at 7 bases. Germline assignment: CDR1 ENHRY and CDR2 SYGVKD. Trimming at V came to 7 bases and at J to 4 bases, leaving 7 bases not matched to a gene. CDR3 length equals 13 residues.